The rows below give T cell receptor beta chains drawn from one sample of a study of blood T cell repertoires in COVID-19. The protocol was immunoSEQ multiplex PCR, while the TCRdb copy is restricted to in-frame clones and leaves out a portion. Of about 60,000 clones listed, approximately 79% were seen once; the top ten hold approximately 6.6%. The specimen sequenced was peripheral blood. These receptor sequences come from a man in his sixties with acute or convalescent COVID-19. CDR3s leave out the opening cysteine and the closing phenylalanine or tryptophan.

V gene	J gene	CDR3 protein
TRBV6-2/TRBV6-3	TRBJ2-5	ASSPTEETQY
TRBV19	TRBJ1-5	ASSYLTNMALGNQPQH
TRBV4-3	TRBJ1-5	ASSQYPTGGNQPQH
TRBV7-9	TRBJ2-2	ASSLARNTGELF
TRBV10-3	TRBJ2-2	AAGQATNTGELF
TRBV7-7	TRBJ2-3	ASSLGGDTDTQY
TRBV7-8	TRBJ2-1	ASSLWTSGASYNEQF
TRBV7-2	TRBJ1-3	ASGLDPHSGNTIY
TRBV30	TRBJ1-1	AWSVLTEAF
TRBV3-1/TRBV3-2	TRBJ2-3	ASSQIGGADTQY
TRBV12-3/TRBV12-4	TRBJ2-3	ASSGGTGDTQY
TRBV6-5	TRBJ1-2	ASSYDRANYGYT
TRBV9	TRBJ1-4	ASSEQARNEKLF
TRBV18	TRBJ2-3	ASSPQGSGTDTQY
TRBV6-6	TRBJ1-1	ASSYGGSTEAF
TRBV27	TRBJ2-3	ASSSILGLEGTDTQY
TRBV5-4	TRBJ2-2	ASNRGANTGELF
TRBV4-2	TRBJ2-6	ASSRDLLSGANVLT
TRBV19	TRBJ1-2	ASSTLQGNGYT
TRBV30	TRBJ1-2	AWSSRDRGIGYT